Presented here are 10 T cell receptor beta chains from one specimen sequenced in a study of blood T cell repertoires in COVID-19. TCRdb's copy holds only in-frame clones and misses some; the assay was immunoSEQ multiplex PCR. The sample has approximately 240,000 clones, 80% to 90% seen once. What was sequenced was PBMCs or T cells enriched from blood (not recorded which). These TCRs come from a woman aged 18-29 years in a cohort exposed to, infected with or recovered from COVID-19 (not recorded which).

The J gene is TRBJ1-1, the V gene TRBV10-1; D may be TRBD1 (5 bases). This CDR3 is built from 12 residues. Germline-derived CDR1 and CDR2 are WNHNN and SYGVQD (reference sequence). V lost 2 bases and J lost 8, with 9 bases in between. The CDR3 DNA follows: TGCGCCAGCAGTGAGAATAGGGGCGAAGCTTTCTTT. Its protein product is CASSENRGEAFF.

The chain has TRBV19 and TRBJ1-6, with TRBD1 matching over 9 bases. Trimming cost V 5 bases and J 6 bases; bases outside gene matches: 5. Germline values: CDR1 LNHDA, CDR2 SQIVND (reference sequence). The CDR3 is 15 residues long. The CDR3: CASSARTGANSPLHF. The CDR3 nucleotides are TGTGCCAGTAGTGCGCGGACAGGGGCTAATTCACCCCTCCACTTT.

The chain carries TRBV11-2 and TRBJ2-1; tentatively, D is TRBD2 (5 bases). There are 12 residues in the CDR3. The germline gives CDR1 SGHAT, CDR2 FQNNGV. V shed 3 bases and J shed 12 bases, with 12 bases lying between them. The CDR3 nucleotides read TGTGCCAGCAGCTTGGGGTCGGCGGGGCAGTTCTTC. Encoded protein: CASSLGSAGQFF.

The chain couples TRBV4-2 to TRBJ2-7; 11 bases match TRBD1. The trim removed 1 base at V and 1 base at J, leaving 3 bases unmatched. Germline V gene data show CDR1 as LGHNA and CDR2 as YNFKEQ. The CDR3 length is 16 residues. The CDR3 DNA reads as TGTGCCAGCAGCCAAGTCGGGGACAGGGGGTCCTACGAGCAGTACTTC. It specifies CASSQVGDRGSYEQYF.

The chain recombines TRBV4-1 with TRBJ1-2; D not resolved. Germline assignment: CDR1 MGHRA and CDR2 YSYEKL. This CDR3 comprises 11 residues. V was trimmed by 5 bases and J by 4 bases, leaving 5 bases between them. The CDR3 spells CASSSGYGYTF. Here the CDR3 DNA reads TGCGCCAGCAGCTCGGGCTATGGCTACACCTTC.

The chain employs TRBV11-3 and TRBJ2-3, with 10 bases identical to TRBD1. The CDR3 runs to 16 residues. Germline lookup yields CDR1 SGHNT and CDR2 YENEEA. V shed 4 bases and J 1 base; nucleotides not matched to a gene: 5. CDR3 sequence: CASSSGTGVRTDTQYF. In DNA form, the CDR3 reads TGTGCCAGCAGCTCCGGGACAGGGGTCCGCACAGATACGCAGTATTTT. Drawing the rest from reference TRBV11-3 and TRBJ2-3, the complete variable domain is EAGVVQSPRYKIIEKKQPVAFWCNPISGHNTLYWYLQNLGQGPELLIRYENEEAVDDSQLPKDRFSAERLKGVDSTLKIQPAELGDSAVYLCASSSGTGVRTDTQYFGPGTRLTVL.

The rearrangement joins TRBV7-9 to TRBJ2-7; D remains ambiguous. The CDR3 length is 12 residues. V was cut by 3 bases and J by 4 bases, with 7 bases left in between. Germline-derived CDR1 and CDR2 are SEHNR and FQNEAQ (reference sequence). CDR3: CASSFSFYEQYF. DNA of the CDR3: TGTGCCAGCAGCTTTTCCTTTTACGAGCAGTACTTC.

The CDR3 DNA reads TGCGCCAGCAGCCAACGAGGACAGGGGACGTCTGGAAACACCATATATTTT. It is translated as CASSQRGQGTSGNTIYF. The gene calls are TRBV4-1 and TRBJ1-3, with 9 bases lining up with TRBD1. The CDR3 runs 17 residues. The V gene end was trimmed by 2 bases and the J gene end by 1 base; junction bases not matched to a gene: 6. Germline CDR1 is MGHRA and CDR2 is YSYEKL.

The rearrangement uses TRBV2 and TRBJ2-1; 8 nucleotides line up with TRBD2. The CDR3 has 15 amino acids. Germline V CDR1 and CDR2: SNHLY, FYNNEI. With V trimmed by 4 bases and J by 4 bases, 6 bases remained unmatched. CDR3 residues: CASSVSGTTYNEQFF. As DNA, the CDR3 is TGTGCCAGCAGTGTTAGCGGGACTACTTACAATGAGCAGTTCTTC.

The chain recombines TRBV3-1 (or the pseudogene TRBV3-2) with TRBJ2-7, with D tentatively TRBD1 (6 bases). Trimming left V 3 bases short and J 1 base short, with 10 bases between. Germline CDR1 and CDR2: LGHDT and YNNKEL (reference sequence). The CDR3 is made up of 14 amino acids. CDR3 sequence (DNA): TGTGCCAGCAGCCAGAGTACAGGGTCCTACGAGCAGTACTTC. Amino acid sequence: CASSQSTGSYEQYF.